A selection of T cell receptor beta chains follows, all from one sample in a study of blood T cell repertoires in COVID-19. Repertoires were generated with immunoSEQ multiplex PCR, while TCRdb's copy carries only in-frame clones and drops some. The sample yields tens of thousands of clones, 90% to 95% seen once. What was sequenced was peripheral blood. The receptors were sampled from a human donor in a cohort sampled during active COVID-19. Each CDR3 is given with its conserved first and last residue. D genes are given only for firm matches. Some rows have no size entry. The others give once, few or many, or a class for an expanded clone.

cdr3_nt: TGTGCCACCTCAAGTGCGGGGGCGAGAGATACGCAGTATTTT
cdr3_aa: CATSSAGARDTQYF
clone_size: NA
j_call: TRBJ2-3
d_call: NA
v_call: TRBV15

cdr3_nt: TGTGCCAGTGGGGCTAGCGTTTCCGAGCAGTACTTC
cdr3_aa: CASGASVSEQYF
clone_size: NA
j_call: TRBJ2-7
d_call: NA
v_call: TRBV19

cdr3_nt: TGTGCCAGCAGCTTAGGTCAGGGGGACTATGGCTACACCTTC
cdr3_aa: CASSLGQGDYGYTF
clone_size: NA
j_call: TRBJ1-2
d_call: TRBD1
v_call: TRBV7-3

cdr3_nt: TGTGCCAGCAGCTTAGGGACTAGCGCGGATACGCAGTATTTT
cdr3_aa: CASSLGTSADTQYF
clone_size: NA
j_call: TRBJ2-3
d_call: TRBD2
v_call: TRBV7-3

cdr3_nt: TGTGCCTCTTGGACAGGGCCGATCTCCGCTAATGGCTACACCTTC
cdr3_aa: CASWTGPISANGYTF
clone_size: once
j_call: TRBJ1-2
d_call: TRBD1
v_call: TRBV19

cdr3_nt: TGTGCCTGGAGTAGGGACAGGGGGCTGAGTGAAAAACTGTTTTTT
cdr3_aa: CAWSRDRGLSEKLFF
clone_size: NA
j_call: TRBJ1-4
d_call: TRBD1
v_call: TRBV30

cdr3_nt: TGTGCCAGTAGTATAGTTGGGGGCGCATTTGCAGATACGCAGTATTTT
cdr3_aa: CASSIVGGAFADTQYF
clone_size: NA
j_call: TRBJ2-3
d_call: NA
v_call: TRBV19

cdr3_nt: TGTGCCAGCAGTGCCACTAGCGGGGGGGCCCACAATGAGCAGTTCTTC
cdr3_aa: CASSATSGGAHNEQFF
clone_size: NA
j_call: TRBJ2-1
d_call: TRBD2
v_call: TRBV6-1

cdr3_nt: TGTGCCACCAGCAGACGGCTTGGCGGTGGCTACTATGGCTACACCTTC
cdr3_aa: CATSRRLGGGYYGYTF
clone_size: NA
j_call: TRBJ1-2
d_call: NA
v_call: TRBV15

cdr3_nt: TGTGCCAGCAGCTTGGGGCAGATCTCCTACAATGAGCAGTTCTTC
cdr3_aa: CASSLGQISYNEQFF
clone_size: NA
j_call: TRBJ2-1
d_call: NA
v_call: TRBV5-4

cdr3_nt: TGTGCCAGCAGCTCGGGGACTAGCGGGGGTGCCGGGGAGCTGTTTTTT
cdr3_aa: CASSSGTSGGAGELFF
clone_size: NA
j_call: TRBJ2-2
d_call: TRBD2
v_call: TRBV11-3

cdr3_nt: TGTGCCATCAGTGAGCGTGACAGTGGGGATACGCAGTATTTT
cdr3_aa: CAISERDSGDTQYF
clone_size: NA
j_call: TRBJ2-3
d_call: NA
v_call: TRBV10-3

cdr3_nt: TGTGCCAGCAGCTTGGATCAAAACGGCAATGAGCAGTTCTTC
cdr3_aa: CASSLDQNGNEQFF
clone_size: once
j_call: TRBJ2-1
d_call: NA
v_call: TRBV5-4

cdr3_nt: TGCGCCAGCAGCTTGAGGAACATACAGGGTCGGGACTATGGCTACACCTTC
cdr3_aa: CASSLRNIQGRDYGYTF
clone_size: NA
j_call: TRBJ1-2
d_call: NA
v_call: TRBV5-1

cdr3_nt: TGCAGCGTGTATCCGACAGGGGGCCTAAATGAGCAGTTCTTC
cdr3_aa: CSVYPTGGLNEQFF
clone_size: NA
j_call: TRBJ2-1
d_call: TRBD1
v_call: TRBV29-1

cdr3_nt: TGTGCCAGCACCTGGGGAGGGGACTATGGCTACACCTTC
cdr3_aa: CASTWGGDYGYTF
clone_size: NA
j_call: TRBJ1-2
d_call: NA
v_call: TRBV6-5

cdr3_nt: TGTGCCAGTAGTTCATCAGCGCGGGGGATTCAGCCCCAGCATTTT
cdr3_aa: CASSSSARGIQPQHF
clone_size: NA
j_call: TRBJ1-5
d_call: NA
v_call: TRBV19

cdr3_nt: TGTGCCAGCAGCAAACAGGGAACTCGCACAGATACGCAGTATTTT
cdr3_aa: CASSKQGTRTDTQYF
clone_size: NA
j_call: TRBJ2-3
d_call: NA
v_call: TRBV6-2/TRBV6-3